The 5 T cell receptor beta chains below were found in one sample sequenced in a study of blood T cell repertoires in COVID-19. Profiled with immunoSEQ multiplex PCR; TCRdb holds only in-frame clones, not every one. This sample yields around 250,000 clones, of which around 83% are seen a single time; roughly 8.7% belongs to the top ten. Material: peripheral blood. The receptors derive from a man aged 40-50 years with active or convalescent COVID-19.

The CDR3: CASSYPQGASGYTF. CDR3 coding DNA: TGTGCCAGCAGTTACCCCCAGGGGGCGTCCGGCTACACCTTC. The chain has TRBV6-6 and TRBJ1-2; 8 bases line up with TRBD1. Germline V gene data show CDR1 as MNHNY and CDR2 as SVGAGI (reference sequence). V shed 2 bases, J shed 8 bases, and the junction held 7 bases outside the gene matches. The CDR3 loop spans 14 amino acids.

The rearrangement uses TRBV5-1 and TRBJ1-1; D is perhaps TRBD1 (6 bases). The CDR3 spans 14 residues. Per germline, CDR1 SGHRS and CDR2 YFSETQ. V dropped 2 bases and J dropped 1 base, with 9 bases sitting between them. CDR3 coding DNA: TGCGCCAGCAGCTTAACAGGGACGAACACTGAAGCTTTCTTT. Translation: CASSLTGTNTEAFF.

The chain links TRBV11-3 to TRBJ1-2; a weak D match, TRBD1 (5 bases). The CDR3 consists of 13 residues. Trimming removed 2 bases from V and 8 bases from J, with 12 bases in between. Germline V CDR1 and CDR2: SGHNT, YENEEA. The CDR3 reads CASSLQEGEGYTF. CDR3 coding DNA: TGTGCCAGCAGCTTACAGGAAGGGGAAGGCTACACCTTC.

The chain carries TRBV2 and TRBJ2-3, with D unclear. CDR1 and CDR2 (germline): SNHLY, FYNNEI. The CDR3 has 12 amino acids. Trimming left V 3 bases short and J 8 bases short, with 9 bases between. The CDR3 bases are TGTGCCAGCAGTGAGGCTTCGGGTACGCAGTATTTT. Protein product: CASSEASGTQYF. Full variable domain (rest looked up from reference TRBV2 and TRBJ2-3): EPEVTQTPSHQVTQMGQEVILRCVPISNHLYFYWYRQILGQKVEFLVSFYNNEISEKSEIFDDQFSVERPDGSNFTLKIRSTKLEDSAMYFCASSEASGTQYFGPGTRLTVL.

V gene TRBV29-1 combines with J gene TRBJ1-1, with no clear D. Trimming left V 6 bases short and J 4 bases short, with 18 bases between. There are 14 residues in the CDR3. The germline V gene has CDR1 SQVTM and CDR2 ANQGSEA. The CDR3 is CSVLSGVQTTEAFF. DNA for the CDR3: TGCAGCGTCCTAAGCGGGGTTCAGACCACTGAAGCTTTCTTT.